What follows are 14 T cell receptor beta chains derived from one specimen sequenced in a study of patients and donors after allogeneic stem cell transplantation. Each CDR3 protein gets one entry after TCRdb re-called the RT-PCR reads with MiXCR. The table lists approximately 150,000 distinct CDR3 sequences, approximately 30% of them singletons, with about 3% in the top ten. The sequencing input was blood, either unsorted or a sorted T cell fraction (not recorded which). The receptors derive from a human donor who was either an allogeneic HSCT recipient or a stem cell or donor lymphocyte infusion donor (not recorded which). It is not recorded whose cells these are; they may come from a transplant donor.

The rearrangement links TRBV20-1 to TRBJ2-1, with D possibly matching TRBD2 (5 bases). Germline V lookup: CDR1 DFQATT, CDR2 SNEGSKA (reference sequence). The CDR3 loop spans 16 amino acids. V was trimmed by 3 bases and J by 0 bases, leaving 15 bases between them. CDR3 region: CSARVPGSGSYNEQFF. CDR3 DNA sequence: TGCAGTGCTAGGGTCCCGGGGTCGGGCTCCTACAATGAGCAGTTCTTC.

The genes are TRBV4-3 and TRBJ2-3; perhaps TRBD1 as D (6 bases). Looked up from germline, CDR1 is LGHNA and CDR2 is YSLEER. The CDR3 has 13 residues. Trimming stripped 6 bases from V and 4 bases from J, with 11 bases between. The CDR3 sequence is CASRRGMADTQYF. DNA for the CDR3: TGCGCCAGCAGGAGGGGGATGGCAGATACGCAGTATTTT.

The genes are TRBV27 and TRBJ1-6; D call uncertain. V was shortened by 9 bases and J by 4 bases, with 7 bases between the two germline ends. From germline, CDR1 is MNHEY and CDR2 SMNVEV (reference sequence). The CDR3 consists of 12 residues. The CDR3 DNA is TGTGCCAGTACGGATTATAATTCACCCCTCCACTTT. Translation gives CASTDYNSPLHF.

This clonotype occurred many times. The chain is built from TRBV6-5 and TRBJ1-5; no reliable D call. The CDR3 loop spans 15 amino acids. V gave up 6 bases and J gave up 6 bases, with 18 bases separating them. Germline V gene lookup returns CDR1 MNHEY and CDR2 SVGAGI. The CDR3 DNA reads TGTGCCAGCAGCCAACTTCAAGGAAGTGGTCAGCCCCAGCATTTT. Amino acids: CASSQLQGSGQPQHF.

This clonotype was recorded a few times. In DNA form, the CDR3 reads TGTGCCAGAAGAAGGAGCTCCTACAATGAGCAGTTCTTC. Amino acids: CARRRSSYNEQFF. This chain connects TRBV21-1 to TRBJ2-1. TRBV21-1 is labeled a pseudogene. The CDR3 runs to 13 residues.

This clonotype was found many times. V gene TRBV6-5 combines with J gene TRBJ1-2; D ambiguous. This CDR3 has 13 amino acids. Germline assignment: CDR1 MNHEY and CDR2 SVGAGI. V was pared by 5 bases and J by 2 bases, with 9 bases between. The CDR3 is CASSIDTNYGYTF. CDR3 nucleotides: TGTGCCAGCAGTATTGATACAAACTATGGCTACACCTTC.

This chain joins TRBV5-1 and TRBJ2-1; D not resolved. The germline CDR1 and CDR2 sequences are SGHRS and YFSETQ. Trimming stripped 0 bases from V and 7 bases from J, with 5 bases between. This CDR3 has 12 amino acids. CDR3 residues: CASSLGLNEQFF. The CDR3 DNA reads TGCGCCAGCAGCTTGGGTTTGAATGAGCAGTTCTTC.

The chain recombines TRBV27 with TRBJ2-1; weak D call: TRBD2 (6 bases). Germline V gives CDR1 MNHEY, CDR2 SMNVEV (reference sequence). The CDR3 consists of 14 residues. V dropped 2 bases and J dropped 2 bases, with 7 bases sitting between them. The CDR3 here is CASSLGGAYNEQFF. The CDR3 DNA sequence: TGTGCCAGCAGTTTAGGCGGGGCCTACAATGAGCAGTTCTTC.

This clonotype was seen at least ten times. J is TRBJ1-2 and V is TRBV20-1; D gene ambiguous. The CDR3 is 14 residues long. Trimming removed 1 base at V and 1 base at J, with 10 bases between. Germline CDR1 reads DFQATT; CDR2 reads SNEGSKA (reference sequence). The CDR3 nucleotides read TGCAGTGCTAGAGGGGGATTGGGTAACTATGGCTACACCTTC. The encoded protein is CSARGGLGNYGYTF.

This clonotype was seen ten or more times. The gene calls are TRBV6-5 and TRBJ1-3; tentatively, D is TRBD1 (6 bases). Trimming took off 5 bases at V and 6 bases at J, with 17 bases between the two ends. The CDR3 covers 15 residues. Germline V CDR1 and CDR2: MNHEY, SVGAGI. The CDR3 nucleotides read TGTGCCAGCAGTATTGAGCGGGGGCTTGTAAACACCATATATTTT. Encoded protein: CASSIERGLVNTIYF.

This clonotype has more than one count but fewer than ten. The rearrangement uses TRBV7-9 and TRBJ2-1; TRBD1 matches 9 bases. J gave up 5 bases and V 6 bases, and 5 bases lay outside the gene matches. Per germline, CDR1 SEHNR and CDR2 FQNEAQ (reference sequence). CDR3 length: 14 amino acids. The chain's CDR3 is CASRRTGVNNEQFF. Written as DNA, the CDR3 is TGTGCCAGCAGAAGGACAGGGGTGAACAATGAGCAGTTCTTC.

This clonotype was counted at least ten times. The CDR3 loop is CASSLGTDGVDTQYF. The CDR3 bases are TGTGCCAGCAGTTTAGGAACGGACGGGGTAGATACGCAGTATTTT. The chain combines TRBV12-3 or TRBV12-4 with TRBJ2-3, with D tentatively TRBD2 (5 bases). V was pared by 1 base and J by 5 bases, with 13 bases between. The CDR3 has 15 amino acids.

This clonotype was picked up a small number of times. The rearrangement links TRBV4-1 to TRBJ1-1; no clear D. V was clipped by 3 bases and J by 4 bases, with 15 bases between them. Germline assignment: CDR1 MGHRA and CDR2 YSYEKL. There are 15 residues in the CDR3. CDR3 protein: CASSQRQVWSTEAFF. The CDR3 region has the DNA TGCGCCAGCAGCCAGCGCCAGGTTTGGAGCACTGAAGCTTTCTTT.

The chain couples TRBV27 to TRBJ2-1, with D tentatively TRBD1 or TRBD2 (5 bases each). The CDR3 consists of 14 residues. The V end lost 4 bases, the J end lost 6 bases, and 13 bases lay between the germline ends. The germline V gene encodes CDR1 MNHEY and CDR2 SMNVEV (reference sequence). CDR3 protein: CASSYSGPLNEQFF. The CDR3, as DNA: TGTGCCAGCAGTTACTCGGGACCCCTCAATGAGCAGTTCTTC.